This T cell receptor beta chain was retrieved from a study of T-cell reconstitution after alpha-beta-depleted transplantation in children. This CDR3 has 15 residues. Trimming took 7 bases from V and 5 from J; bases not matched to a gene: 11. Germline V gene lookup returns CDR1 SGHTA and CDR2 FQGNSA. Library preparation (for TCRbeta) was performed with unique molecular identifiers. One entry per CDR3 protein, called by TCRdb with MiXCR from the PCR reads. The data show 140,000 or so distinct CDR3 sequences, with 8.5% to 10% seen just once and roughly 20% held by the top ten. The TCR was taken from a female patient between 2 and 15 years old who had a stem cell transplant for congenital amegakaryocytic thrombocytopenia, so the T cells may come from the graft donor. The genes are TRBV7-2 and TRBJ2-7; the match to TRBD1 covers 10 bases. Sequenced material: PBMCs, mostly from graft donor cells, taken 180 days after TCRalphabeta/CD19-depleted stem cell transplant. The CDR3 protein is CASNRQGAMRNEQYF. The CDR3 DNA sequence: TGTGCCAGCAATAGACAGGGGGCAATGAGAAACGAGCAGTACTTC.